One and the same sample provided the 9 T cell receptor beta chains below, sequenced in a study of cytomegalovirus exposure and HLA in healthy donors. Primers included in the PCR were 60 Vbeta and 13 Jbeta primers. The data were produced by immunoSEQ multiplex PCR, yet TCRdb's version contains in-frame clones alone and is incomplete. The data show roughly 120,000 clones, about 64% seen once. Sequenced material: PBMCs. The receptors come from a man aged 18 to 29 in good health and CMV-seropositive.

J is TRBJ2-3 and V is TRBV7-9; 11 positions match TRBD2. Unmatched junction bases numbered 5, after V lost 4 bases and J lost 8 bases. The CDR3 loop spans 14 amino acids. Looked up from germline, CDR1 is SEHNR and CDR2 is FQNEAQ (reference sequence). CDR3 in amino acids: CASSSLAGGRTQYF. The DNA for the CDR3 is TGTGCCAGCAGCTCCTTAGCGGGGGGGCGTACGCAGTATTTT.

The chain has TRBV2 and TRBJ2-2, with a tentative D call TRBD2 (5 bases). This CDR3 has 13 amino acids. CDR1 and CDR2 (germline): SNHLY, FYNNEI. Between the trimmed V and J ends, which lost 0 bases and 7 bases, there was a span of 6 bases. Here the CDR3 reads CASSEADFGELFF. The DNA of the CDR3 is TGTGCCAGCAGTGAAGCGGACTTCGGGGAGCTGTTTTTT.

The sample holds one count of this clone. The rearrangement uses TRBV28 and TRBJ1-1; D is unresolved. The germline V and J ends were trimmed by 6 bases and 0 bases, with 11 bases remaining between them. In germline, CDR1 is MDHEN, CDR2 SYDVKM. CDR3 size: 14 residues. In nucleotides, the CDR3 is TGTGCCAGCAGCCCCTTCGGGGTGAACACTGAAGCTTTCTTT. This gives the protein CASSPFGVNTEAFF.

J is TRBJ2-1 and V is TRBV2, with TRBD1 identical over 9 bases. V trimming: 3 bases; J trimming: 6 bases; junction bases outside the gene matches: 3. CDR3 size: 14 residues. In germline, CDR1 is SNHLY, CDR2 FYNNEI. CDR3 sequence reads: CASSEGQGINEQFF. The CDR3 DNA follows: TGTGCCAGCAGTGAGGGACAGGGAATCAATGAGCAGTTCTTC.

The gene calls are TRBV6-5 and TRBJ2-1, with D maybe TRBD1 (6 bases). Germline lookup yields CDR1 MNHEY and CDR2 SVGAGI. V lost 2 bases, J lost 10 bases, and 15 bases lay in between. This CDR3 spans 14 amino acids. For the CDR3, the DNA is TGTGCCAGCAGTTACGCTGGGGGTGGGGGCGAGCAGTTCTTC. Translated: CASSYAGGGGEQFF.

This clone was observed a handful of times. The chain couples TRBV28 to TRBJ2-3; 14 nucleotides agree with TRBD2. The CDR3 contains 17 residues. In germline, CDR1 is MDHEN, CDR2 SYDVKM. The trim removed 4 bases at V and 6 bases at J, leaving 9 bases unmatched. The DNA of the CDR3 is TGTGCCAGCAGTTCAACGACTAGCGGGGGGGCAAGGGATACGCAGTATTTT. Its protein is CASSSTTSGGARDTQYF.

This clone came up a few times. The V gene is TRBV2, the J gene TRBJ1-6, with TRBD1 matching 8 bases. Germline-derived CDR1 and CDR2 are SNHLY and FYNNEI. With V trimmed by 7 bases and J by 9 bases, 8 bases remained unmatched. CDR3 size: 14 residues. The CDR3 reads CASNYGQGVSPLHF. Here the CDR3 DNA reads TGTGCCAGCAATTACGGACAGGGAGTTTCACCCCTCCACTTT.

In this sample, this clone turned up a few times. The chain has TRBV5-1 and TRBJ2-3; TRBD2 matches 11 bases. Germline V gives CDR1 SGHRS, CDR2 YFSETQ. With V trimmed by 5 bases and J by 1 base, 3 bases remained unmatched. The CDR3 contains 15 residues. The CDR3 DNA follows: TGCGCCAGCAGACTAGCGGGGGCCCGCACAGATACGCAGTATTTT. Translation: CASRLAGARTDTQYF.

The CDR3 sequence: CASSLVAGGHYGYTF. CDR3 DNA sequence: TGTGCCAGCAGCTTAGTGGCAGGGGGACACTATGGCTACACCTTC. The genes are TRBV11-2 and TRBJ1-2, with 7 bases identical to TRBD1. The germline CDR1 and CDR2 sequences are SGHAT and FQNNGV. V gave up 1 base and J gave up 3 bases; unmatched junction bases: 5. There are 15 residues in the CDR3.